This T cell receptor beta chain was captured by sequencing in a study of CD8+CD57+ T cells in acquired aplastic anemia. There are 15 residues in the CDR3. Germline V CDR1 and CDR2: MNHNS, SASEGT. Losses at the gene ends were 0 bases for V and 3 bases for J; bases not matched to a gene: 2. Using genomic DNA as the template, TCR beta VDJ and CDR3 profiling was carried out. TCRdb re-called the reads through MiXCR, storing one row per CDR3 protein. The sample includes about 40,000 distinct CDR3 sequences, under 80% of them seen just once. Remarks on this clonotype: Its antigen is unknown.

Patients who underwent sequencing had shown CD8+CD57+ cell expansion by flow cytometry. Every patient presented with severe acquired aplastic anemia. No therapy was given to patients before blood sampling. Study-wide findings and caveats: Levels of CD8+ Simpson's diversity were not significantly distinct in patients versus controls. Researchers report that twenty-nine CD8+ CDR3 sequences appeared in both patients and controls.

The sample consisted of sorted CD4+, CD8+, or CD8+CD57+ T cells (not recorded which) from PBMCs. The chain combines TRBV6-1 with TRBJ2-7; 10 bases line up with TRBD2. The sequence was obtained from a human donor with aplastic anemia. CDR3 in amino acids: CASSEAASGSYEQYF. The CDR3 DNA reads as TGTGCCAGCAGTGAAGCCGCTAGCGGGAGCTACGAGCAGTACTTC.